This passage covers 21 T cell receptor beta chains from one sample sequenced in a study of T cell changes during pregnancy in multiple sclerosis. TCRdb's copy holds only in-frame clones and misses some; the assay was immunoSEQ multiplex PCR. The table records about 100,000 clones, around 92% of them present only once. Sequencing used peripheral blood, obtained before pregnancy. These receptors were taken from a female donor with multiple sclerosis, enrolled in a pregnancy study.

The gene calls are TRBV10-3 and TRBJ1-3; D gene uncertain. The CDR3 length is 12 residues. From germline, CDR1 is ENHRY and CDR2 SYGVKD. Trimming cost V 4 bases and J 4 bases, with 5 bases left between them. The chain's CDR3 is CAISVMGNTIYF. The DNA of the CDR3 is TGTGCCATCAGTGTCATGGGAAACACCATATATTTT.

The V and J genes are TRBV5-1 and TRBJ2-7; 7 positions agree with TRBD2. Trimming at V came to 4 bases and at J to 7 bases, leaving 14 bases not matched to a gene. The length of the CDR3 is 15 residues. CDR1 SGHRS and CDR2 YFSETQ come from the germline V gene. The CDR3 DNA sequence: TGCGCCAGCAGCCACCCGTCCAGGGAGGGAAAAGAGCAGTACTTC. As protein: CASSHPSREGKEQYF.

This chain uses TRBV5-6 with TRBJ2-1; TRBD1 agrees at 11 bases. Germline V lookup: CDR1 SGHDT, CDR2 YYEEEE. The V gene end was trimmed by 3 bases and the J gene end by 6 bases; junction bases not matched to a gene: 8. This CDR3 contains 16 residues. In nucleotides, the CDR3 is TGTGCCAGCAGCTCCGGGACAGGGGGTTTTAGCAATGAGCAGTTCTTC. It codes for CASSSGTGGFSNEQFF.

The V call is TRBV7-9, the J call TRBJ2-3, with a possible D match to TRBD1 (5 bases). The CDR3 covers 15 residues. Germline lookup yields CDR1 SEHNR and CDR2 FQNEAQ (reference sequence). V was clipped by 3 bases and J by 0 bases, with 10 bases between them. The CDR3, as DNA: TGTGCCAGCAGCTTGGGGCGGACCAGCACAGATACGCAGTATTTT. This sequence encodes CASSLGRTSTDTQYF.

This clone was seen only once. The CDR3 DNA follows: TGTGCCAGCAGTGATAGCAGCGCTGGGGCCAACGTCCTGACTTTC. It specifies CASSDSSAGANVLTF. This chain connects TRBV2 to TRBJ2-6; D remains unclear. From germline, CDR1 is SNHLY and CDR2 FYNNEI. The CDR3 spans 15 residues. The V end lost 3 bases, the J end lost 2 bases, and 8 bases lay between the germline ends.

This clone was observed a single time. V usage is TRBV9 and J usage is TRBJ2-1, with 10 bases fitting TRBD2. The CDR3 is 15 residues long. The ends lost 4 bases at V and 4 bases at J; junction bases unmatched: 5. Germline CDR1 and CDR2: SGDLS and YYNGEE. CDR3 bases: TGTGCCAGCAGCCCCGGACTAGCGGATTACAATGAGCAGTTCTTC. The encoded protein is CASSPGLADYNEQFF.

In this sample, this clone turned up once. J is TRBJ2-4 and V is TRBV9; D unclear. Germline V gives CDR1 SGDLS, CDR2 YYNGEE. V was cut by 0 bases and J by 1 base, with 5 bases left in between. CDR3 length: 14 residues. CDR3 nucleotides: TGTGCCAGCAGCGTAGGAGCGGCCAAAAACATTCAGTACTTC. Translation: CASSVGAAKNIQYF. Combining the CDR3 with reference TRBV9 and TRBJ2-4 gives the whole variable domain DSGVTQTPKHLITATGQRVTLRCSPRSGDLSVYWYQQSLDQGLQFLIQYYNGEERAKGNILERFSAQQFPDLHSELNLSSLELGDSALYFCASSVGAAKNIQYFGAGTRLSVL.

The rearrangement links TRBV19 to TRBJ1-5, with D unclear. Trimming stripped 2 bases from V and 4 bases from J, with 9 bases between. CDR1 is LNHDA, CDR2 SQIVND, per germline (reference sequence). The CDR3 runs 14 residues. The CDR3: CASSIIAGNQPQHF. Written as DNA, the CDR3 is TGTGCCAGTAGTATAATCGCAGGAAATCAGCCCCAGCATTTT.

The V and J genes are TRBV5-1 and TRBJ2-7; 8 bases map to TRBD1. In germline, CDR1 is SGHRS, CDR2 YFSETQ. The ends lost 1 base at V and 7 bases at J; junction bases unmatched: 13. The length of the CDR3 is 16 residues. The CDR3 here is CASSLKVGQDLGEQYF. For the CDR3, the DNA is TGCGCCAGCAGCTTGAAAGTGGGACAGGATCTTGGGGAGCAGTACTTC. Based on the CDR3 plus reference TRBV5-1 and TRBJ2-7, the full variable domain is KAGVTQTPRYLIKTRGQQVTLSCSPISGHRSVSWYQQTPGQGLQFLFEYFSETQRNKGNFPGRFSGRQFSNSRSEMNVSTLELGDSALYLCASSLKVGQDLGEQYFGPGTRLTVT.

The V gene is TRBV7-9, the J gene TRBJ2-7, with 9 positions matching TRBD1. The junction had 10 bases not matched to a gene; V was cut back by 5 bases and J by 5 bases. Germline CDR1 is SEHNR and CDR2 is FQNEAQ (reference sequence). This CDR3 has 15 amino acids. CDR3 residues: CASSKPGQGYHEQYF. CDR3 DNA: TGTGCCAGCAGCAAACCGGGACAGGGTTACCACGAGCAGTACTTC.

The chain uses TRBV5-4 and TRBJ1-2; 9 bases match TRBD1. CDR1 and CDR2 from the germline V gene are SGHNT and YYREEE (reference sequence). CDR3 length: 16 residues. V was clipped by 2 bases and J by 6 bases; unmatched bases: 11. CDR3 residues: CASSLINRGLNDGYTF. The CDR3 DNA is TGTGCCAGCAGCTTAATAAACAGGGGGCTCAATGATGGCTACACCTTC.

CDR3 in amino acids: CASSSAGGRDTGELFF. Written as DNA, the CDR3 is TGTGCCAGCAGTTCGGCAGGGGGAAGAGACACCGGGGAGCTGTTTTTT. The rearrangement uses TRBV25-1 and TRBJ2-2; 7 nucleotides line up with TRBD1. V dropped 5 bases and J dropped 3; count of bases not matched to a gene: 9. Per the germline V gene, CDR1 is MGHDK and CDR2 is SYGVNS. CDR3 size: 16 residues. Looking up the rest from reference TRBV25-1 and TRBJ2-2 gives the full variable domain: EADIYQTPRYLVIGTGKKITLECSQTMGHDKMYWYQQDPGMELHLIHYSYGVNSTEKGDLSSESTVSRIRTEHFPLTLESARPSHTSQYLCASSSAGGRDTGELFFGEGSRLTVL.

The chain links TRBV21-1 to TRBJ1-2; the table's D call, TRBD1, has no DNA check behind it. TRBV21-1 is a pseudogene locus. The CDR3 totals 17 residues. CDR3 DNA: TGTGCCAGCGCGAGTCGGGACAGAATCCTACCCCACTATGGCTACACCTTC. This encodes CASASRDRILPHYGYTF.

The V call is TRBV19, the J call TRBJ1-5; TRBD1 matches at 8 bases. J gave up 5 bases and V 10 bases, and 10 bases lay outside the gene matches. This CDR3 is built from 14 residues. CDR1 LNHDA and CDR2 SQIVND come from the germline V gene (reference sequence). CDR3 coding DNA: TGTGCCAAGGCGGACAGGGACATGGATCAGCCCCAGCATTTT. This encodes CAKADRDMDQPQHF.

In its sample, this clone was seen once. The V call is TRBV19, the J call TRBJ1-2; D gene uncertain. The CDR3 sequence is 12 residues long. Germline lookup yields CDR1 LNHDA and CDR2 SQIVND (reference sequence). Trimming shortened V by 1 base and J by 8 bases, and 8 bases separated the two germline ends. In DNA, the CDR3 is TGTGCCAGTAGTATAGGGCTGGTCGGCTACACCTTC. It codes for CASSIGLVGYTF.

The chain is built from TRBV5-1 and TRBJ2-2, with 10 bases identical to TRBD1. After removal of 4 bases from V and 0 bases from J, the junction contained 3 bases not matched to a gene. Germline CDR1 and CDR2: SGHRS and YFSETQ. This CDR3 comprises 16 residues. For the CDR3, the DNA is TGCGCCAGCAGCCCTGGGACAGGGGCGAACACCGGGGAGCTGTTTTTT. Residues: CASSPGTGANTGELFF.

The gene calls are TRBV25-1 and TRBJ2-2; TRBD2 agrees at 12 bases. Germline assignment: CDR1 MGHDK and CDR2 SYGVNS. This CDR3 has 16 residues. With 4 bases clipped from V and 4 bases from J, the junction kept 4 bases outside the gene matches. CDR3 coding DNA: TGTGCCAGCAGTGGGGGACTAGCGGGTGTCACCGGGGAGCTGTTTTTT. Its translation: CASSGGLAGVTGELFF.

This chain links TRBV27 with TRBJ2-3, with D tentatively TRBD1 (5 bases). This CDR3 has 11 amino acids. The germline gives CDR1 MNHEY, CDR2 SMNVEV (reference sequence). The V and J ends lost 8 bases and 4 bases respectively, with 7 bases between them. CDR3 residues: CASGAADTQYF. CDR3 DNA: TGTGCCAGCGGGGCCGCAGATACGCAGTATTTT.

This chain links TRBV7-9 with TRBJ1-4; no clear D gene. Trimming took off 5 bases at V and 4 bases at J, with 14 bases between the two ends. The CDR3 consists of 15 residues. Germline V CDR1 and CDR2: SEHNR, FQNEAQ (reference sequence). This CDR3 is CASSRTGSGNEKLFF. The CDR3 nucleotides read TGTGCCAGCAGCCGAACGGGGAGTGGTAATGAAAAACTGTTTTTT.

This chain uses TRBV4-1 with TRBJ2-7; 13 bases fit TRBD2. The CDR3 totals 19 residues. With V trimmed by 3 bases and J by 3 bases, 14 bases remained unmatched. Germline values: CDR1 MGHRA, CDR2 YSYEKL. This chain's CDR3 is CASSQPTSRTSGSYYEQYF. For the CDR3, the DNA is TGCGCCAGCAGCCAGCCGACCTCTCGGACTAGCGGGAGCTACTACGAGCAGTACTTC.

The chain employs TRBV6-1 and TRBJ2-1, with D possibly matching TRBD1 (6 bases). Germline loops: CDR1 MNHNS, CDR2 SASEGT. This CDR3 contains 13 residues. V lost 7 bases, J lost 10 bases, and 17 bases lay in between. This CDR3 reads CASKTQGLSEQFF. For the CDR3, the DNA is TGTGCCAGCAAAACTCAGGGGCTAAGCGAGCAGTTCTTC.